A selection of T cell receptor beta chains follows, all from one sample in a study of tumor and adjacent non-tumor tissue in lung cancer. One entry per CDR3 protein, called by TCRdb with MiXCR from the multiplex PCR reads. The sample contains about 43,000 distinct CDR3 sequences, roughly 60% of which appear only once. Source material: distant non-tumor lung tissue. The receptors stem from a man aged 45 to 65 with non-small cell lung cancer. CDR3s include the opening cysteine and the closing phenylalanine or tryptophan. D genes are given only for firm matches. For some rows the clone size is stated as once, few or many, or as a class when expanded; others skip it.

v_gene	abundance	d_gene	j_gene	CDR3aa	CDR3nt
TRBV10-3	many	.	TRBJ1-2	CAIRDSNYGYTF	TGTGCCATCAGGGACAGTAACTATGGCTACACCTTC
TRBV29-1	many	.	TRBJ1-1	CSVAGWDTEAFF	TGCAGCGTTGCAGGGTGGGACACTGAAGCTTTCTTT
TRBV5-6	many	.	TRBJ1-1	CASSPVGGWANTEAFF	TGTGCCAGCAGCCCCGTAGGGGGGTGGGCGAACACTGAAGCTTTCTTT
TRBV6-5	once	.	TRBJ2-5	CASWDSRETQYF	TGTGCCAGTTGGGACTCACGAGAGACCCAATACTTC
TRBV6-1	.	.	TRBJ2-3	CASSEGRFRDSTDTQYF	TGTGCCAGCAGTGAAGGACGGTTCAGGGATTCTACAGATACGCAGTATTTT
TRBV13	once	TRBD2	TRBJ2-3	CASSLGGRAEGTQYF	TGTGCCAGCAGCTTAGGCGGGAGGGCCGAAGGTACGCAGTATTTT
TRBV7-9	.	.	TRBJ1-5	CASSLGAGLNNQPQHF	TGTGCCAGCAGCTTAGGGGCCGGGCTCAACAATCAGCCCCAGCATTTT
TRBV5-6	.	.	TRBJ2-2	CASSLEAGELFF	TGTGCCAGCAGCTTGGAGGCCGGGGAGCTGTTTTTT
TRBV10-3	.	.	TRBJ2-7	CAISESVLNPYEQYF	TGTGCCATCAGTGAGTCGGTTCTTAATCCCTACGAGCAATACTTC
TRBV11-2	few	.	TRBJ1-1	CASSLKRDIEAFF	TGTGCCAGCAGCTTGAAGAGGGACATTGAAGCTTTCTTT
TRBV28	medium-sized	.	TRBJ2-3	CASSFLQGTDTQYF	TGTGCCAGCAGTTTTCTACAGGGCACAGATACGCAGTATTTT
TRBV28	.	.	TRBJ1-1	CASRLTGTEAFF	TGTGCCAGCAGACTGACGGGGACTGAAGCTTTCTTT
TRBV11-2	.	.	TRBJ2-2	CVSSLVLATGELFF	TGTGTCAGCAGCTTAGTGCTAGCGACCGGGGAGCTGTTTTTT
TRBV6-5	many	.	TRBJ2-7	CASSRTGAQTLYEQYF	TGTGCCAGCAGTCGTACTGGCGCACAAACCCTTTACGAGCAGTACTTC